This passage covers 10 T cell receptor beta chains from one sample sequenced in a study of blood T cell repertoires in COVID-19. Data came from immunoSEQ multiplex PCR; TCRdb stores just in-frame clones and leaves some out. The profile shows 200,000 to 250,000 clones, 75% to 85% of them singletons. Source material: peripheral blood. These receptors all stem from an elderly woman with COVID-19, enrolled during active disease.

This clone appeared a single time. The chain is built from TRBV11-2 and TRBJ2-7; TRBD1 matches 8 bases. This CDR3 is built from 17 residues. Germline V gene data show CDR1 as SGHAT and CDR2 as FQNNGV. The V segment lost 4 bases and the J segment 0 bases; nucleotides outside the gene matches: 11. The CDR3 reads CASSSSGTGLSSYEQYF. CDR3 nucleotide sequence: TGTGCCAGCAGCTCATCCGGGACAGGTCTAAGCTCCTACGAGCAGTACTTC.

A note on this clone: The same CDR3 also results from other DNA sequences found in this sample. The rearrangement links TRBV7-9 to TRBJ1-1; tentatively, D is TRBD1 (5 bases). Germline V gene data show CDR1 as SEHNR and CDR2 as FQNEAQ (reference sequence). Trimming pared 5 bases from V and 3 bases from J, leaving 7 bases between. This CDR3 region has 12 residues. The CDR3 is CASSQGDTEAFF. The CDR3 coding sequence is TGTGCCAGCAGCCAAGGGGACACTGAAGCTTTCTTT.

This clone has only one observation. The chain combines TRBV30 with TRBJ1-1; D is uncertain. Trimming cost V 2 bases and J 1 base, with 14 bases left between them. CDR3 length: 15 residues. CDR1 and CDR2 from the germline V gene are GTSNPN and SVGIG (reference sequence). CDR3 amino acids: CAWSYIGVGNTEAFF. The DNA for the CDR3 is TGTGCCTGGAGTTATATCGGGGTCGGGAACACTGAAGCTTTCTTT.

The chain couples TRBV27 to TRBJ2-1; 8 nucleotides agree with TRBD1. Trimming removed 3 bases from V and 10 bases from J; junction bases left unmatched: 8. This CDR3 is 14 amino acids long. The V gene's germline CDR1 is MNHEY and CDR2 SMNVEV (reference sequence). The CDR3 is CASSFVGQGREQFF. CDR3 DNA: TGTGCCAGCAGTTTCGTTGGACAGGGAAGGGAGCAGTTCTTC.

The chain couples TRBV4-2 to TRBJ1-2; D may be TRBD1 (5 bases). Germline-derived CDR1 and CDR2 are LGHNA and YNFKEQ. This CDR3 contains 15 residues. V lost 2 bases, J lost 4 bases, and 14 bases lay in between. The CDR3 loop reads CASSQPGGTGYGYTF. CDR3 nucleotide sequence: TGTGCCAGCAGCCAACCTGGGGGGACGGGCTATGGCTACACCTTC.

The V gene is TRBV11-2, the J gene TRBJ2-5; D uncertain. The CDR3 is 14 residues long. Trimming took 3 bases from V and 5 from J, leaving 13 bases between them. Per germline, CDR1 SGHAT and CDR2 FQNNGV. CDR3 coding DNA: TGTGCCAGCAGCTTTGGTACTCTCGCGGAGACCCAGTACTTC. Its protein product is CASSFGTLAETQYF.

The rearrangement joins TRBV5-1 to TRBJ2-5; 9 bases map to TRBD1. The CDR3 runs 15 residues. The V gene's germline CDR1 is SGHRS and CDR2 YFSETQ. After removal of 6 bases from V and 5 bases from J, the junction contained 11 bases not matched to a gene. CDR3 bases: TGCGCCAGCAAGGGACAGGGTCAACCCGGGGAGACCCAGTACTTC. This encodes CASKGQGQPGETQYF.

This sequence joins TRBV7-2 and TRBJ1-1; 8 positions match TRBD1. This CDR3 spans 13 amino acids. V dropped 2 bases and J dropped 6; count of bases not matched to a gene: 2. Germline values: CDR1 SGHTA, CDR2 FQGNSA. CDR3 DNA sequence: TGTGCCAGCAGCTTACAGGGGGCCTCTGAAGCTTTCTTT. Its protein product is CASSLQGASEAFF.

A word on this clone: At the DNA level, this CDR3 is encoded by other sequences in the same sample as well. The CDR3 nucleotides are TGTGCCAGCTCACCGGGGGGCTCTGGAAACACCATATATTTT. Its translation: CASSPGGSGNTIYF. The V gene is TRBV18, the J gene TRBJ1-3; possibly TRBD1 for D (5 bases). Germline assignment: CDR1 KGHSH and CDR2 LQKENI. The CDR3 consists of 14 residues. Trimming stripped 3 bases from V and 0 bases from J, with 6 bases between.

The chain's CDR3 is CASSEIDRPTQYF. CDR3 coding DNA: TGTGCCAGCAGTGAAATAGACAGGCCGACCCAGTACTTC. The chain couples TRBV25-1 to TRBJ2-5; weak D call: TRBD1 (6 bases). Trimming shortened V by 2 bases and J by 7 bases, and 11 bases separated the two germline ends. The CDR3 runs 13 residues. CDR1 and CDR2 from the germline V gene are MGHDK and SYGVNS. Filled out from reference TRBV25-1 and TRBJ2-5, the complete variable domain reads EADIYQTPRYLVIGTGKKITLECSQTMGHDKMYWYQQDPGMELHLIHYSYGVNSTEKGDLSSESTVSRIRTEHFPLTLESARPSHTSQYLCASSEIDRPTQYFGPGTRLLVL.